The 27 T cell receptor beta chains listed next were all sequenced from one sample in a study of shared clonotypes between healthy human individuals. Assay: immunoSEQ multiplex PCR; the TCRdb copy retains only in-frame clones and omits some. Altogether roughly 2.2 million clones are present, approximately 95% being singletons, with the ten largest covering about 0.39%. Sequenced sample: naive CD4+ T cells from PBMCs. Sample subset: CD45RA+ positively selected. Receptors originate from a man aged 18 to 29 in good health. Some clones in this sample may be carry-over from other donors' samples.

V usage is TRBV4-1 and J usage is TRBJ1-2; 7 nucleotides match TRBD1. The CDR3 spans 13 residues. After removal of 5 bases from V and 6 bases from J, the junction contained 6 bases not matched to a gene. Germline V CDR1 and CDR2: MGHRA, YSYEKL. The CDR3 DNA reads as TGCGCCAGCAGCTACAGGGGATCTAATGGCTACACCTTC. Protein: CASSYRGSNGYTF.

The gene calls are TRBV4-2 and TRBJ2-1; 12 bases are a match to TRBD2. Trimming took 2 bases from V and 6 from J; bases not matched to a gene: 11. The CDR3 runs to 18 residues. Germline V gene sequence: CDR1 LGHNA, CDR2 YNFKEQ. The CDR3 here is CASSQPRRTSGKANEQFF. The CDR3 nucleotides are TGTGCCAGCAGCCAACCCCGCAGGACTAGCGGGAAGGCCAATGAGCAGTTCTTC.

In its sample, this clone was seen a few times. V is TRBV19 and J is TRBJ1-5; TRBD1 might be the D (5 bases). CDR1 and CDR2 from the germline V gene are LNHDA and SQIVND (reference sequence). V lost 3 bases and J 5 bases, leaving 11 bases between the germline ends. The CDR3 extends over 14 amino acids. The CDR3 region is CASSMGVGDQPQHF. The CDR3 DNA reads as TGTGCCAGTAGTATGGGTGTGGGGGATCAGCCCCAGCATTTT.

The rearrangement uses TRBV6-6 and TRBJ2-5; 11 bases are shared with TRBD2. The CDR3 runs 13 residues. CDR1 MNHNY and CDR2 SVGAGI come from the germline V gene (reference sequence). J lost 5 bases, V lost 6 bases, and 2 bases had no gene match. CDR3 amino acids: CASRLAGGETQYF. Written as DNA, the CDR3 is TGTGCCAGCAGGTTAGCGGGAGGGGAGACCCAGTACTTC.

The CDR3 is CASSLTGSSGRRYEQYF. CDR3 DNA sequence: TGTGCCAGCAGCCTTACGGGGTCTAGCGGGAGACGATACGAGCAGTACTTC. The chain links TRBV28 to TRBJ2-7, with 10 bases identical to TRBD2. CDR1 MDHEN and CDR2 SYDVKM come from the germline V gene. The CDR3 contains 17 residues. V was pared by 6 bases and J by 4 bases, with 15 bases of the junction left unmatched.

This sequence joins TRBV5-1 and TRBJ2-3; the match to TRBD2 covers 14 bases. This CDR3 is built from 16 residues. With V trimmed by 4 bases and J by 2 bases, 3 bases remained unmatched. CDR1 SGHRS and CDR2 YFSETQ come from the germline V gene. The DNA for the CDR3 is TGCGCCAGCAGCGGGGGACTAGCGGGAGTCACAGATACGCAGTATTTT. Protein product: CASSGGLAGVTDTQYF.

V is TRBV9 and J is TRBJ2-1; possible D gene TRBD1, 6 bases. The length of the CDR3 is 17 residues. The V gene lost 2 bases and the J gene lost 2 bases, with 17 bases spanning the gap. Per the germline V gene, CDR1 is SGDLS and CDR2 is YYNGEE. Written as DNA, the CDR3 is TGTGCCAGCAGCGTGGGAAAAGGGGGAGTAACCTACAATGAGCAGTTCTTC. This encodes CASSVGKGGVTYNEQFF.

The V gene is TRBV7-9, the J gene TRBJ1-3; D not certain. Germline V lookup: CDR1 SEHNR, CDR2 FQNEAQ (reference sequence). Between the trimmed V and J ends, which lost 5 bases and 5 bases, there was a span of 10 bases. The CDR3 is made up of 13 amino acids. CDR3 nucleotide sequence: TGTGCCAGCAGCCCAGCCGGGAGAAACACCATATATTTT. It is translated as CASSPAGRNTIYF.

The V gene is TRBV10-2, the J gene TRBJ2-5; a possible D gene is TRBD1 (6 bases). Germline CDR1 WSHSY, CDR2 SAAADI. The CDR3 extends over 13 amino acids. The V gene lost 3 bases and the J gene lost 7 bases, with 12 bases spanning the gap. The CDR3 DNA reads TGCGCCAGCAGTGACTCCAGGGGTCTGACCCAGTACTTC. Protein sequence: CASSDSRGLTQYF.

The chain employs TRBV27 and TRBJ1-6; weak D call: TRBD1 (6 bases). The germline V and J ends were trimmed by 5 bases and 7 bases, with 15 bases remaining between them. The CDR3 extends over 15 amino acids. Germline CDR1 and CDR2: MNHEY and SMNVEV (reference sequence). CDR3 nucleotide sequence: TGTGCCAGCAGTCTCAGACAGGTTGCCAATTCACCCCTCCACTTT. It specifies CASSLRQVANSPLHF.

The chain links TRBV7-2 to TRBJ2-7, with 9 positions matching TRBD2. The CDR3 loop spans 14 amino acids. Trimming removed 1 base from V and 5 bases from J; junction bases left unmatched: 3. CDR1 and CDR2 (germline): SGHTA, FQGNSA. This CDR3 reads CASSLVASGNEQYF. In DNA form, the CDR3 reads TGTGCCAGCAGCTTAGTAGCTAGCGGGAACGAGCAGTACTTC. Supplemented by reference TRBV7-2 and TRBJ2-7, the full variable domain reads GAGVSQSPSNKVTEKGKDVELRCDPISGHTALYWYRQSLGQGLEFLIYFQGNSAPDKSGLPSDRFSAERTGGSVSTLTIQRTQQEDSAVYLCASSLVASGNEQYFGPGTRLTVT.

This clone was detected only once. Within the sample, other DNA sequences also encode this same CDR3. The chain is built from TRBV7-2 and TRBJ2-5; D possibly corresponds to TRBD2 (6 bases). CDR1 SGHTA and CDR2 FQGNSA come from the germline V gene. The CDR3 totals 14 residues. Trimming shortened V by 0 bases and J by 4 bases, and 9 bases separated the two germline ends. This CDR3 is CASSLARGGETQYF. The CDR3 region has the DNA TGTGCCAGCAGCTTAGCGCGGGGTGGAGAGACCCAGTACTTC.

CDR3 DNA sequence: TGTGCCAGCAGTTACGCCCTCGGGAGGGGGAACACTGAAGCTTTCTTT. Translating gives CASSYALGRGNTEAFF. The chain carries TRBV28 and TRBJ1-1, with TRBD1 as a possible D gene (5 bases). Trimming left V 4 bases short and J 1 base short, with 16 bases between. Germline CDR1 reads MDHEN; CDR2 reads SYDVKM. The CDR3 has 16 amino acids.

The chain couples TRBV28 to TRBJ2-5; D is ambiguous. V was cut by 5 bases and J by 1 base, with 11 bases left in between. The CDR3 has 14 residues. From germline, CDR1 is MDHEN and CDR2 SYDVKM. CDR3 sequence (DNA): TGTGCCAGCAGTGGGTATAACCCCCAAGAGACCCAGTACTTC. Residues: CASSGYNPQETQYF.

The chain joins TRBV5-1 to TRBJ2-3; the D gene is possibly TRBD1 (6 bases). Trimming left V 0 bases short and J 1 base short, with 9 bases between. This CDR3 spans 15 amino acids. Germline V CDR1 and CDR2: SGHRS, YFSETQ. CDR3 sequence reads: CASSLDAGGTDTQYF. Here the CDR3 DNA reads TGCGCCAGCAGCTTGGATGCAGGGGGCACAGATACGCAGTATTTT.

The sample holds one count of this clone. V and J are TRBV27 and TRBJ2-1, with D unclear. Germline V lookup: CDR1 MNHEY, CDR2 SMNVEV (reference sequence). The CDR3 contains 14 residues. Trimming pared 1 base from V and 2 bases from J, leaving 6 bases between. The CDR3 sequence: CASSLFRAYNEQFF. The CDR3 nucleotides are TGTGCCAGCAGTTTATTTAGGGCCTACAATGAGCAGTTCTTC.

DNA of the CDR3: TGCGCCAGCAGCTTGGCTTTGCGGAGTGGTTCCTACGAGCAGTACTTC. Residues: CASSLALRSGSYEQYF. V is TRBV5-1 and J is TRBJ2-7, with D uncertain. V gave up 0 bases and J gave up 1 base, with 14 bases separating them. Germline values: CDR1 SGHRS, CDR2 YFSETQ. The CDR3 is 16 amino acids.

The rearrangement uses TRBV9 and TRBJ2-3, with D perhaps TRBD2 (7 bases). Deletions cut 4 bases from V and 4 bases from J, with 13 bases between. The CDR3 contains 14 residues. The germline V gene encodes CDR1 SGDLS and CDR2 YYNGEE. CDR3 residues: CASSLPGGADTQYF. The CDR3 coding sequence is TGTGCCAGCAGCCTACCGGGGGGCGCAGATACGCAGTATTTT.

The chain has TRBV30 and TRBJ2-7; D call uncertain. The CDR3 extends over 11 amino acids. Trimming removed 2 bases from V and 4 bases from J, with 6 bases in between. Germline V CDR1 and CDR2: GTSNPN, SVGIG (reference sequence). In DNA, the CDR3 is TGTGCCTGGAGTTCCCTTTACGAGCAGTACTTC. As protein: CAWSSLYEQYF.

This clone is a singleton in its sample. The CDR3 loop reads CASSLLAGGIGELFF. The CDR3, as DNA: TGTGCCAGCAGTCTTCTAGCGGGAGGTATCGGGGAGCTGTTTTTT. V gene TRBV6-6 combines with J gene TRBJ2-2; 11 nucleotides match TRBD2. This CDR3 has 15 residues. The ends lost 5 bases at V and 7 bases at J; junction bases unmatched: 6. Germline CDR1 MNHNY, CDR2 SVGAGI (reference sequence).

The chain links TRBV5-4 to TRBJ1-3; D call uncertain. Germline-derived CDR1 and CDR2 are SGHNT and YYREEE (reference sequence). The CDR3 length is 17 residues. Trimming cost V 1 base and J 0 bases, with 14 bases left between them. CDR3 loop: CASSLWNSPISGNTIYF. The DNA for the CDR3 is TGTGCCAGCAGCTTGTGGAACAGCCCGATCTCTGGAAACACCATATATTTT.

This chain uses TRBV6-5 with TRBJ2-7; TRBD2 matches 7 bases. Germline CDR1 reads MNHEY; CDR2 reads SVGAGI. The CDR3 spans 14 residues. Losses at the gene ends were 4 bases for V and 3 bases for J; bases not matched to a gene: 6. CDR3 region: CASSLGTTYYEQYF. CDR3 DNA: TGTGCCAGCAGTTTGGGGACTACCTACTACGAGCAGTACTTC.

About this clone: The sample contains more than one DNA sequence encoding this CDR3. The CDR3 DNA sequence: TGTGCCAGCTCACCACTGCGGGAAGATACGCAGTATTTT. It is translated as CASSPLREDTQYF. The rearrangement uses TRBV18 and TRBJ2-3, with TRBD2 as a possible D gene (6 bases). Looked up from germline, CDR1 is KGHSH and CDR2 is LQKENI. The CDR3 runs 13 residues. V was cut by 1 base and J by 5 bases, with 7 bases left in between.

The rearrangement uses TRBV5-4 and TRBJ2-1; tentative D call: TRBD2 (7 bases). CDR3 length: 15 residues. CDR1 and CDR2 (germline): SGHNT, YYREEE (reference sequence). Trimming removed 2 bases from V and 5 bases from J, with 14 bases in between. In DNA, the CDR3 is TGTGCCAGCAGCTTACGAAGGGGGAGGGACAATGAGCAGTTCTTC. Translation gives CASSLRRGRDNEQFF.

This clone came up once. The junction and the germline gene differ at one end; a read error may be behind it. This rearrangement joins TRBV19 to TRBJ2-5; D is possibly TRBD2 (7 bases). The CDR3 loop spans 16 amino acids. Germline V lookup: CDR1 LNHDA, CDR2 SQIVND (reference sequence). The CDR3 spells CARSIPPQGGEETQYF. In nucleotides, the CDR3 is TGTGCCAGAAGTATCCCCCCACAGGGAGGGGAAGAGACCCAGTACTTC.

This rearrangement joins TRBV28 to TRBJ2-5, with 9 bases aligning to TRBD2. CDR1 is MDHEN, CDR2 SYDVKM, per germline. Unmatched junction bases numbered 7, after V lost 3 bases and J lost 5 bases. CDR3 length: 15 residues. CDR3 protein: CASSFGASGTETQYF. CDR3 sequence (DNA): TGTGCCAGCAGTTTCGGGGCTAGCGGGACGGAGACCCAGTACTTC.

V usage is TRBV19 and J usage is TRBJ2-1; 9 bases line up with TRBD2. This CDR3 spans 22 amino acids. Trimming cost V 2 bases and J 1 base; bases outside gene matches: 21. The germline V gene has CDR1 LNHDA and CDR2 SQIVND (reference sequence). CDR3 protein: CASSIHTSLAGGLIGSYNEQFF. For the CDR3, the DNA is TGTGCCAGTAGTATACACACCTCACTAGCGGGCGGTCTAATAGGATCCTACAATGAGCAGTTCTTC.